One and the same sample provided the 10 T cell receptor beta chains below, sequenced in a study of vaccination and CD4 T cells after COVID-19. These receptors have no known antigen. With the Oncomine TCR Beta short-read assay, DNA from cultured CD4+ T cells was sequenced. MiXCR was run by TCRdb on the PCR reads, yielding one entry per CDR3 protein. The table shows tens of thousands of distinct CDR3 sequences, with 30% to 35% occurring only once. Treatment here: approximately nine-day PBMC culture with coronavirus spike peptide pools or control peptides (ViraFEST assay). Sequenced: cultured CD4+ T cells from blood. All receptors come from a human donor with COVID-19.

V and J are TRBV7-8 and TRBJ2-1; a possible D gene is TRBD1 (6 bases). The CDR3 is 12 residues long. The germline V and J ends were trimmed by 6 bases and 12 bases, with 15 bases remaining between them. CDR1 is SGHVS and CDR2 is FQNEAQ in the germline V gene. The CDR3 is CASRDGRTAQFF. CDR3 bases: TGTGCCAGCAGAGACGGACGGACAGCGCAGTTCTTC.

This clonotype has just a few counts. This chain uses TRBV4-3 with TRBJ1-6; D gene unclear. Germline V gene lookup returns CDR1 LGHNA and CDR2 YSLEER. The V end lost 6 bases, the J end lost 3 bases, and 15 bases lay between the germline ends. This CDR3 has 16 amino acids. CDR3 nucleotides: TGCGCCAGCAGTTGGATCGGGCAAATCTATAATTCACCCCTCCACTTT. This gives the protein CASSWIGQIYNSPLHF.

This clonotype occurred a few times. V usage is TRBV11-3 and J usage is TRBJ1-2; maybe TRBD1 (5 bases). CDR1 is SGHNT, CDR2 YENEEA, per germline. This CDR3 is built from 16 residues. V was clipped by 3 bases and J by 0 bases, with 14 bases between them. The DNA for the CDR3 is TGTGCCAGCAGCTTGGGGGAGCCGAACCCTAACTATGGCTACACCTTC. Translated: CASSLGEPNPNYGYTF.

In this sample, this clonotype turned up a few times. Here the CDR3 DNA reads TGTGCCATCACGGGTACGCAGGGACGGAGTGGCTACACCTTC. It is translated as CAITGTQGRSGYTF. The chain links TRBV10-3 to TRBJ1-2; a possible D gene is TRBD1 (5 bases). The CDR3 is 14 residues long. Germline V gene data show CDR1 as ENHRY and CDR2 as SYGVKD. Trimming took off 7 bases at V and 7 bases at J, with 19 bases between the two ends.

In its sample, this clonotype was seen a few times. The chain carries TRBV18 and TRBJ2-3, with D hard to call. This CDR3 contains 15 residues. Trimming stripped 6 bases from V and 2 bases from J, with 15 bases between. Germline V lookup: CDR1 KGHSH, CDR2 LQKENI. The CDR3 region has the DNA TGTGCCAGCTCCCGATCGGACGGAGACACAGATACGCAGTATTTT. Translation gives CASSRSDGDTDTQYF.

Concerning this clonotype: Sequence at one end of the junction differs from germline and may be a read error. This chain joins TRBV20-1 and TRBJ1-2; no firm D call. The germline gives CDR1 DFQATT, CDR2 SNEGSKA (reference sequence). CDR3 size: 10 residues. The CDR3 DNA is TGCAGTGCTAGAGAGTCAGAGACCGGCTTC. This translates into CSARESETGF.

This clonotype is classed as medium-sized. The chain recombines TRBV20-1 with TRBJ2-3; 11 positions agree with TRBD2. The CDR3 loop spans 16 amino acids. Germline-derived CDR1 and CDR2 are DFQATT and SNEGSKA (reference sequence). V dropped 1 base and J dropped 1; count of bases not matched to a gene: 4. In DNA, the CDR3 is TGCAGTGCTAGAGGCCCGACTAGCGGGGGCACAGATACGCAGTATTTT. This gives the protein CSARGPTSGGTDTQYF.

The V and J genes are TRBV21-1 and TRBJ2-5. TRBV21-1 is a known pseudogene. The CDR3 covers 14 residues. Here the CDR3 DNA reads TGTGCCAGCAGCAAAGTTGGCAGAAAAGAGACCCAGTACTTC. Translation: CASSKVGRKETQYF.

This CDR3 reads CASSIAASRSYNEQFF. CDR3 nucleotide sequence: TGTGCCAGTAGTATAGCGGCTAGCCGCTCCTACAATGAGCAGTTCTTC. V is TRBV19 and J is TRBJ2-1; maybe TRBD2 (5 bases). Per germline, CDR1 LNHDA and CDR2 SQIVND (reference sequence). This CDR3 has 16 amino acids. V was cut by 1 base and J by 0 bases, with 10 bases left in between.

This chain connects TRBV15 to TRBJ2-2; 8 nucleotides agree with TRBD1. This CDR3 region has 16 residues. V shed 1 base, J shed 6 bases, and the junction held 7 bases outside the gene matches. Germline V lookup: CDR1 LNHNV, CDR2 YYDKDF (reference sequence). The CDR3 is CATSRGQGAQSGELFF. The DNA of the CDR3 is TGTGCCACCAGCAGAGGGCAGGGGGCCCAGTCCGGGGAGCTGTTTTTT.